This is a list of T cell receptor beta chains from one sample in a study of PD-1 blockade in classical Hodgkin lymphoma. Data came from immunoSEQ multiplex PCR; TCRdb stores just in-frame clones and leaves some out. The sample includes fewer than 20,000 clones, 90% of them seen just once. Sequenced material: peripheral blood mononuclear cells (PBMCs). These receptor sequences come from a human donor with classical Hodgkin lymphoma. Each CDR3 is given with its conserved first and last residue. The order of the fields is CDR3 protein, CDR3 DNA, V gene, clone size, D gene, J gene. The D gene is left open where the match is weak. Not every row has a clone size; where given, it reads once, few, many or a size class.

CDR3: CASSPKPGLAASTDTQYF
DNA: TGCGCCAGCAGTCCAAAGCCGGGACTAGCGGCTAGCACAGATACGCAGTATTTT
V: TRBV23-1
size: .
D: TRBD2
J: TRBJ2-3

CDR3: CASSGDEKQYF
DNA: TGTGCCAGCAGTGGGGACGAAAAGCAGTACTTC
V: TRBV2
size: .
D: .
J: TRBJ2-7

CDR3: CASRGRELAGELFF
DNA: TGTGCCAGCCGCGGGCGGGAGCTCGCCGGGGAGCTGTTTTTT
V: TRBV5-4
size: .
D: TRBD2
J: TRBJ2-2

CDR3: CAISEAGGSGANVLTF
DNA: TGTGCCATCAGTGAGGCAGGGGGCTCTGGGGCCAACGTCCTGACTTTC
V: TRBV10-3
size: .
D: TRBD1
J: TRBJ2-6

CDR3: CASRPAGGGGELFF
DNA: TGTGCCAGCAGGCCAGCAGGGGGCGGCGGGGAGCTGTTTTTT
V: TRBV27
size: .
D: TRBD1
J: TRBJ2-2

CDR3: CASSLGWNTEAFF
DNA: TGTGCCAGCAGCTTGGGGTGGAACACTGAAGCTTTCTTT
V: TRBV28
size: .
D: .
J: TRBJ1-1

CDR3: CASSPGQGTDTQYF
DNA: TGTGCCAGCAGCCCGGGACAGGGGACAGATACGCAGTATTTT
V: TRBV11-1
size: .
D: TRBD1
J: TRBJ2-3

CDR3: CASSQEKATDEDEKLFF
DNA: TGCGCCAGCAGCCAAGAAAAAGCGACAGATGAGGATGAAAAACTGTTTTTT
V: TRBV4-1
size: .
D: .
J: TRBJ1-4

CDR3: CASSDLRGSYNNYGYTF
DNA: TGTGCCAGCAGTGATCTTAGGGGGAGCTATAATAACTATGGCTACACCTTC
V: TRBV25-1
size: .
D: .
J: TRBJ1-2

CDR3: CASSSQGSEQYF
DNA: TGTGCCAGCAGTTCCCAGGGATCCGAGCAGTACTTC
V: TRBV27
size: .
D: .
J: TRBJ2-7

CDR3: CASRSDQKKTQYF
DNA: TGTGCCAGCAGATCGGACCAGAAGAAGACCCAGTACTTC
V: TRBV28
size: .
D: .
J: TRBJ2-5

CDR3: CASRGSMIHEQYF
DNA: TGTGCCAGTAGAGGTTCCATGATCCACGAGCAGTACTTC
V: TRBV19
size: few
D: .
J: TRBJ2-7

CDR3: CVRRLTGGVSGNTIYF
DNA: TGTGTCAGACGACTGACAGGTGGGGTCTCTGGAAACACCATATATTTT
V: TRBV7-5
size: .
D: .
J: TRBJ1-3

CDR3: CASSPPADTQYF
DNA: TGTGCCAGCAGTCCTCCGGCAGATACGCAGTATTTT
V: TRBV7-9
size: few
D: .
J: TRBJ2-3

CDR3: CASSFRNTEAFF
DNA: TGTGCCAGCAGTTTCAGGAACACTGAAGCTTTCTTT
V: TRBV6-5
size: .
D: .
J: TRBJ1-1

CDR3: CASSPRGGSKNGYTF
DNA: TGTGCCAGCAGCCCACGGGGGGGCTCTAAGAATGGCTACACCTTC
V: TRBV7-8
size: .
D: .
J: TRBJ1-2

CDR3: CASSLVNEQFF
DNA: TGTGCCAGCAGCTTAGTCAATGAGCAGTTCTTC
V: TRBV7-8
size: .
D: .
J: TRBJ2-1

CDR3: CASSIGHGDGYTF
DNA: TGTGCCAGTAGTATAGGCCATGGGGACGGCTACACCTTC
V: TRBV19
size: .
D: .
J: TRBJ1-2

CDR3: CASSYESSGNTIYF
DNA: TGTGCCAGCAGTTACGAGTCCTCTGGAAACACCATATATTTT
V: TRBV6-5
size: once
D: .
J: TRBJ1-3

CDR3: CASISDTATNYGYTF
DNA: TGTGCCAGCATTAGCGACACCGCGACTAACTATGGCTACACCTTC
V: TRBV2
size: once
D: .
J: TRBJ1-2

CDR3: CASSDGHRAGEEKLFF
DNA: TGTGCCAGCAGTGACGGCCACAGGGCAGGGGAAGAAAAACTGTTTTTT
V: TRBV25-1
size: .
D: .
J: TRBJ1-4

CDR3: CASSTRGLGQYF
DNA: TGTGCCAGCAGCACGAGGGGTCTCGGGCAGTATTTT
V: TRBV7-8
size: .
D: .
J: TRBJ2-3